This is a list of T cell receptor beta chains from one sample in a study of cytomegalovirus exposure and HLA in healthy donors. Profiling relied on immunoSEQ multiplex PCR, and the TCRdb table lists in-frame clones only, not all of them. The sample has some 130,000 clones, about 80% seen once. The sample taken for sequencing was PBMCs. The origin of the receptors is a man in his thirties or forties in good health and CMV-seronegative. The CDR3 runs from the conserved cysteine through the conserved F or W. D genes are given only for firm matches. Clone size is stated in some rows and not others, as once, few, many or a class when expanded.

TRBV6-1	.	few	TRBJ1-4	TGTGCCAGCATCTCAACTATTGAAAAACTGTTTTTT	CASISTIEKLFF
TRBV6-1	TRBD1	few	TRBJ2-7	TGTGCCAACCTCCGGGACAGGGCCTCCTACGAGCAGTACTTC	CANLRDRASYEQYF
TRBV4-1	.	few	TRBJ2-5	TGCGCCAGCACTCCACTTGGAGGGCGGGAGACCCAGTACTTC	CASTPLGGRETQYF
TRBV5-1	.	.	TRBJ1-2	TGCGCCAGCAGCCCCTTTACACCAGGGGATGGCTACACCTTC	CASSPFTPGDGYTF
TRBV28	TRBD2	.	TRBJ2-7	TGTGCCAGCAGGCGACTAGCGGGAGACTACGAGCAGTACTTC	CASRRLAGDYEQYF
TRBV6-5	TRBD1	few	TRBJ2-7	TGTGCCAGCAGTTACTCGGGACAGGGTTACGAGCAGTACTTC	CASSYSGQGYEQYF
TRBV5-1	TRBD1	.	TRBJ1-4	TGCGCCAGCAGCTCAAACCCAAATCCAGGGGGCCGGGAAAAACTGTTTTTT	CASSSNPNPGGREKLFF
TRBV6-5	TRBD1	few	TRBJ1-1	TGTGCCAGCAGCCATACACAGGGGAGAAAGCACGCTTTCTTT	CASSHTQGRKHAFF
TRBV5-8	TRBD1	.	TRBJ1-1	TGTGCCAGCAGTAGGACAGGGAACACTGAAGCTTTCTTT	CASSRTGNTEAFF
TRBV5-4	TRBD1	.	TRBJ2-7	TGTGCCAGCAGCTTAGGACAGGGAATGGTGGGGGAGCAGTACTTC	CASSLGQGMVGEQYF
TRBV28	TRBD2	.	TRBJ2-1	TGTGCCAGCAGCCCGGGACTAGCGGGAGTGGGTGAGCAGTTCTTC	CASSPGLAGVGEQFF
TRBV5-4	TRBD1	.	TRBJ2-1	TGTGCCAGCAGCTCACTCCGGGACAGAGGTAATGAGCAGTTCTTC	CASSSLRDRGNEQFF
TRBV29-1	TRBD2	.	TRBJ2-1	TGCAGTTGCTCACCGGGACTAGCGTCCTACAATGAGCAGTTCTTC	CSCSPGLASYNEQFF
TRBV5-1	TRBD2	.	TRBJ2-2	TGCGCCAGCAGCTACGGACTAGCGGGAGGGCCCGGCACCGGGGAGCTGTTTTTT	CASSYGLAGGPGTGELFF
TRBV27	TRBD1	.	TRBJ1-1	TGTGCCAGCAGCGGACAGGGGCGGACGAACACTGAAGCTTTCTTT	CASSGQGRTNTEAFF
TRBV7-2	.	.	TRBJ2-2	TGTGCCAGCAGCTTAGTGCGGTCCACCGGGGAGCTGTTTTTT	CASSLVRSTGELFF